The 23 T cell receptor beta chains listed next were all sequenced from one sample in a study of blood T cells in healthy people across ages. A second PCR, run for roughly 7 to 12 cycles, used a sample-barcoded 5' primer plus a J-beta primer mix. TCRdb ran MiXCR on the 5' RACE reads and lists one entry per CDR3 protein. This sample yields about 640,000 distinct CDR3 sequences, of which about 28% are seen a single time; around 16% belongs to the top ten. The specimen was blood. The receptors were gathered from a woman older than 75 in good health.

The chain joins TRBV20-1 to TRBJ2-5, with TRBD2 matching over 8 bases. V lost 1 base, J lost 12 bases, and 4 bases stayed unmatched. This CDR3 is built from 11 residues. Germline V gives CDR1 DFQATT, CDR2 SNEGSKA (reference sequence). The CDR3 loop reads CSARVGGLEYF. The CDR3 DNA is TGCAGTGCTAGAGTAGGGGGACTAGAGTACTTC.

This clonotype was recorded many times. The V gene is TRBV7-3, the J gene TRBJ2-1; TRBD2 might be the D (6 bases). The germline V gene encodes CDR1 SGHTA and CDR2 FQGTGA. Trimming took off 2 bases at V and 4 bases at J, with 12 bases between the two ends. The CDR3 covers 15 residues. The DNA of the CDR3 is TGTGCCAGCAGCTTAGGTAGCGGCAGGTACAATGAGCAGTTCTTC. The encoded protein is CASSLGSGRYNEQFF.

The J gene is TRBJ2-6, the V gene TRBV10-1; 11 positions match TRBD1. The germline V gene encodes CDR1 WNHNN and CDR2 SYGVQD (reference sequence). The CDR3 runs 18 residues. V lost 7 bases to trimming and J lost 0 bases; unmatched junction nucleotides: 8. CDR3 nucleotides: TGCGCCAGCAACCTAGGACAGGGGGCGATCTCTGGGGCCAACGTCCTGACTTTC. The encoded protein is CASNLGQGAISGANVLTF.

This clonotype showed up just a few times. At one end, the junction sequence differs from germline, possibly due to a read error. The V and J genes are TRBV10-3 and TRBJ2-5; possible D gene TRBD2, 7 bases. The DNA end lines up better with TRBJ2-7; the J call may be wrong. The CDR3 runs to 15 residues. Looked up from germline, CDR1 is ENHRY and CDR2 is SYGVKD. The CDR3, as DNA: TGTGCCCTCAGTGGAAAGGGGGGGACGGGGTACGAGCAGTACTTC. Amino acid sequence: CALSGKGGTGYEQYF.

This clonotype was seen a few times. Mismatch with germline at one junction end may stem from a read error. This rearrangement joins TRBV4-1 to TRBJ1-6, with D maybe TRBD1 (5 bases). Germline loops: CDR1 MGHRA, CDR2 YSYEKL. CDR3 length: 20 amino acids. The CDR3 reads CASSKDAAKGFSSYNSPLHF. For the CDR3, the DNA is TGCGCCAGCAGCAAAGACGCAGCCAAGGGGTTTAGCTCCTATAATTCACCCCTCCACTTT.

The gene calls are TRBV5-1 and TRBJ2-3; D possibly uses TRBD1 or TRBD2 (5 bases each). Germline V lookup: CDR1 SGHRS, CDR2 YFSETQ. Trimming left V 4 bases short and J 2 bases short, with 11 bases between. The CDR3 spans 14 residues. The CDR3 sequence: CASSSRDLTDTQYF. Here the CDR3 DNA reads TGCGCCAGCAGCAGCAGGGACCTCACAGATACGCAGTATTTT. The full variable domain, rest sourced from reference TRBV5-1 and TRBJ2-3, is KAGVTQTPRYLIKTRGQQVTLSCSPISGHRSVSWYQQTPGQGLQFLFEYFSETQRNKGNFPGRFSGRQFSNSRSEMNVSTLELGDSALYLCASSSRDLTDTQYFGPGTRLTVL.

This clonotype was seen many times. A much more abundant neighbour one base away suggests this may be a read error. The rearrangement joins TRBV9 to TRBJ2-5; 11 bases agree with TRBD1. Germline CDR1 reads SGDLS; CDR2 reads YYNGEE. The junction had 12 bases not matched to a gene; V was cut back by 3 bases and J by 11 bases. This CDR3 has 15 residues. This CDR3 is CASSAGTGGDNEQYF. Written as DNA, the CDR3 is TGTGCCAGCAGCGCAGGGACAGGGGGTGACAATGAGCAGTACTTC.

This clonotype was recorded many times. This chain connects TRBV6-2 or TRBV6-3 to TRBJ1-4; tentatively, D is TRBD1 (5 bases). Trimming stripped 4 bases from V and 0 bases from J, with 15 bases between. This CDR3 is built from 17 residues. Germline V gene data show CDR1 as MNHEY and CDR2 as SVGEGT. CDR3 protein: CASSSGHPRPTNEKLFF. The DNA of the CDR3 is TGTGCCAGCAGTTCAGGACACCCTCGACCAACTAATGAAAAACTGTTTTTT.

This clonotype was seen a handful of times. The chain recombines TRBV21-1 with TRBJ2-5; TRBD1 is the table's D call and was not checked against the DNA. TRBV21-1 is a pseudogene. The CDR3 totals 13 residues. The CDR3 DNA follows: TGTGCCAGCAGGCCATTGCAGGGGGAGACCCAGTACTTC. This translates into CASRPLQGETQYF.

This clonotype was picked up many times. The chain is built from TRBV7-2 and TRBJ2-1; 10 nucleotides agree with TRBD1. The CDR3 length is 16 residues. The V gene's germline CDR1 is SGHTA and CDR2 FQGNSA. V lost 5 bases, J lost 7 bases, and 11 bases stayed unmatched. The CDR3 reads CASSLFGDRGKNEQFF. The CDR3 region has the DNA TGTGCCAGCAGCCTTTTCGGGGACAGGGGTAAAAATGAGCAGTTCTTC.

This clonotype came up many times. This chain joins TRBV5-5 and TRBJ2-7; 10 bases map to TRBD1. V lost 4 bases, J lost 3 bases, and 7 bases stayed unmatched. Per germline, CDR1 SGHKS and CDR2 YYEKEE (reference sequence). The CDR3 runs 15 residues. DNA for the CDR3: TGTGCCAGCAGCAAACAGGGACAGGGGAACTACGAGCAGTACTTC. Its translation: CASSKQGQGNYEQYF. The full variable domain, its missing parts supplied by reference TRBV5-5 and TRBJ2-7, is DAGVTQSPTHLIKTRGQQVTLRCSPISGHKSVSWYQQVLGQGPQFIFQYYEKEERGRGNFPDRFSARQFPNYSSELNVNALLLGDSALYLCASSKQGQGNYEQYFGPGTRLTVT.

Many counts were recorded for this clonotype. The CDR3 protein is CSVLGLAGITDTQYF. DNA of the CDR3: TGCAGCGTTCTCGGACTAGCGGGGATCACAGATACGCAGTATTTT. V gene TRBV29-1 combines with J gene TRBJ2-3; 12 bases align to TRBD2. Germline V gives CDR1 SQVTM, CDR2 ANQGSEA. V lost 5 bases, J lost 2 bases, and 5 bases stayed unmatched. The CDR3 length is 15 residues.

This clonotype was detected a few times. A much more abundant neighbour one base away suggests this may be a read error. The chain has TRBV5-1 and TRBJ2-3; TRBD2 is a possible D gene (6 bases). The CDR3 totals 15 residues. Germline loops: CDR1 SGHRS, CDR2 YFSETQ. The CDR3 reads CASRRTGEHTDAQYF. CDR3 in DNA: TGCGCCAGCAGACGAACGGGGGAGCACACAGATGCGCAGTATTTT.

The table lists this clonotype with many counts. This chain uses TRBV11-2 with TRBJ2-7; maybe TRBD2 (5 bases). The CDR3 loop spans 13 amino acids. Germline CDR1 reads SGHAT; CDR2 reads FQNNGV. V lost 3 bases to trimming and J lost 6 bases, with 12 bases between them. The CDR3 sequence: CASSFGADGEQYF. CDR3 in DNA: TGTGCCAGCAGCTTCGGAGCGGACGGCGAGCAGTACTTC.

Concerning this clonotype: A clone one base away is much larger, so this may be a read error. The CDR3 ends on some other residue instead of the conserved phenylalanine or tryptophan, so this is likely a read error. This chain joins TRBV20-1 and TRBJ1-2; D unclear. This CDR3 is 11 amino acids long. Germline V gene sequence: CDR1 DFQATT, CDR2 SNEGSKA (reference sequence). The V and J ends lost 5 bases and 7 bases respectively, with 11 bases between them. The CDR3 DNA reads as TGCAGTGCTTCCTCCCGTCCTGGCTACACCTAC. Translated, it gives CSASSRPGYTY.

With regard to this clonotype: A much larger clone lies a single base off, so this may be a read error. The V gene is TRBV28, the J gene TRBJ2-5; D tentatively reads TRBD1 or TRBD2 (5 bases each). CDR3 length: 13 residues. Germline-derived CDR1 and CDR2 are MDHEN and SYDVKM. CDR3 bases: TGTGTCAGCAGTTTCTCGAGGGGTAAGACCCAGTACTTC. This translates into CVSSFSRGKTQYF.

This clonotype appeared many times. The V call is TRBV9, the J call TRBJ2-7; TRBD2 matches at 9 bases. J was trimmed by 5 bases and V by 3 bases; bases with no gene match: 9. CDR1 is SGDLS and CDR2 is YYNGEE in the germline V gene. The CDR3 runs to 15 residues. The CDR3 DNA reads TGTGCCAGCAGCGCAGCGGGGGGCAGGGTAGACGAGCAGTACTTC. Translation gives CASSAAGGRVDEQYF.

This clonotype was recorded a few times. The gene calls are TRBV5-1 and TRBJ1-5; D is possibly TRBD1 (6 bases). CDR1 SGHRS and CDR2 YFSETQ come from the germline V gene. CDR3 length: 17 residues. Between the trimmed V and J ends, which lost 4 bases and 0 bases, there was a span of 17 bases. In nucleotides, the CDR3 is TGCGCCAGCAGCCCAATTGGAGGGGGAATTAGCAATCAGCCCCAGCATTTT. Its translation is CASSPIGGGISNQPQHF.

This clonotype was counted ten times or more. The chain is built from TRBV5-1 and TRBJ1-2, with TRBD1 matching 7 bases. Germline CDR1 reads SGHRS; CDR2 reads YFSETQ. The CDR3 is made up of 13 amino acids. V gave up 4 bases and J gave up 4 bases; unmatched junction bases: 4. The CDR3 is CASSAGQIYGYTF. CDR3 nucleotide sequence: TGCGCCAGCAGCGCGGGACAGATCTATGGCTACACCTTC. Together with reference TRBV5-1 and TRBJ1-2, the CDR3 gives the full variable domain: KAGVTQTPRYLIKTRGQQVTLSCSPISGHRSVSWYQQTPGQGLQFLFEYFSETQRNKGNFPGRFSGRQFSNSRSEMNVSTLELGDSALYLCASSAGQIYGYTFGSGTRLTVV.

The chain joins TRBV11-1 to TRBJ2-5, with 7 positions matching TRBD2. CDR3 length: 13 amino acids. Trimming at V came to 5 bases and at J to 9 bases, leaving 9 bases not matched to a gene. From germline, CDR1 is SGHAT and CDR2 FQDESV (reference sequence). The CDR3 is CASSLGGGEAQYF. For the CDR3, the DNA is TGTGCCAGCAGCCTCGGTGGGGGGGAGGCCCAGTACTTC.

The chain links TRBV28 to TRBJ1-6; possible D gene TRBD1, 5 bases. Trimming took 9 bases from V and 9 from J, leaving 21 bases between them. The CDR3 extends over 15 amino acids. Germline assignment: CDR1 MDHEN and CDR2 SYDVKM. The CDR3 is CASGAYISHGSPLHF. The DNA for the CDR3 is TGTGCCAGTGGGGCGTATATCAGCCATGGTTCACCCCTCCACTTT.

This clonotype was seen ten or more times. The CDR3 loop is CASRWGPADTQYF. CDR3 coding DNA: TGTGCCAGCCGGTGGGGGCCAGCAGATACGCAGTATTTT. This sequence joins TRBV7-2 and TRBJ2-3, with D possibly matching TRBD1 (6 bases). Germline V gives CDR1 SGHTA, CDR2 FQGNSA. There are 13 residues in the CDR3. V lost 8 bases and J 4 bases, leaving 13 bases between the germline ends.

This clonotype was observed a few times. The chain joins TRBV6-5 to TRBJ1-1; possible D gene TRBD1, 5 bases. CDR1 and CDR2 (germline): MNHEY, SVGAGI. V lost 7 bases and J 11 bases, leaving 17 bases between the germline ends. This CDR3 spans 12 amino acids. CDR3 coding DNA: TGTGCCAGCACCATCGGCGGGGGTATGGCTTTCTTT. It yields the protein CASTIGGGMAFF.